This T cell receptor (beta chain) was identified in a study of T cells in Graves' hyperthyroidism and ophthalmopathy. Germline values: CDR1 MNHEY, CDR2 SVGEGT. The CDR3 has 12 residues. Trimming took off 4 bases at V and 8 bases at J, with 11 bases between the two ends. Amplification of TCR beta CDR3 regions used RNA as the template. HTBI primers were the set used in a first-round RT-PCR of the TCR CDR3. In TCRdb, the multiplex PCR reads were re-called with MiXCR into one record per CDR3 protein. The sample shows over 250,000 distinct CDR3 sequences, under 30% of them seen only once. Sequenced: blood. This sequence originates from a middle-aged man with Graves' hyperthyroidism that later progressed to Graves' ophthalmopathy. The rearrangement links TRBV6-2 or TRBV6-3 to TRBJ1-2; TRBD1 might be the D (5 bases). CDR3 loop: CASSFGARGYTF. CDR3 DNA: TGTGCCAGCAGTTTTGGGGCCCGGGGCTACACCTTC.